The 29 T cell receptor beta chains in this list originate from one sample, sequenced in a study of shared clonotypes between healthy human individuals. Generated by immunoSEQ multiplex PCR, the TCRdb table keeps only in-frame clones and is missing some. The sample shows around 2.1 million clones, around 95% of them seen only once. The sample taken for sequencing was naive CD4+ T cells sorted from blood. Specified subset: CD45RA+ positively selected. These receptors were collected from a man aged 18 to 29 in good health.

The chain employs TRBV6-6 and TRBJ1-1; D uncertain. Between the trimmed V and J ends, which lost 4 bases and 4 bases, there was a span of 10 bases. There are 13 residues in the CDR3. The germline V gene encodes CDR1 MNHNY and CDR2 SVGAGI (reference sequence). The CDR3 spells CASSWAESTEAFF. CDR3 nucleotide sequence: TGTGCCAGCAGTTGGGCCGAGAGCACTGAAGCTTTCTTT.

This clone has a single count. Other DNA sequences within the sample encode an identical CDR3. The chain links TRBV5-1 to TRBJ1-1; 7 positions agree with TRBD1. This CDR3 comprises 13 residues. The germline CDR1 and CDR2 sequences are SGHRS and YFSETQ. Trimming took 4 bases from V and 4 from J; bases not matched to a gene: 4. CDR3: CASSTQGGTEAFF. Here the CDR3 DNA reads TGCGCCAGCAGCACCCAGGGGGGCACTGAAGCTTTCTTT. The variable domain in full, with the rest retrieved from reference TRBV5-1 and TRBJ1-1, is KAGVTQTPRYLIKTRGQQVTLSCSPISGHRSVSWYQQTPGQGLQFLFEYFSETQRNKGNFPGRFSGRQFSNSRSEMNVSTLELGDSALYLCASSTQGGTEAFFGQGTRLTVV.

Points on this clone: This sample also contains other DNA sequences that code for the same CDR3. The J gene is TRBJ2-3, the V gene TRBV18, with TRBD1 identical over 8 bases. The junction had 6 bases not matched to a gene; V was cut back by 3 bases and J by 4 bases. The CDR3 totals 15 residues. Germline CDR1 is KGHSH and CDR2 is LQKENI. CDR3: CASSPGTGGADTQYF. In DNA form, the CDR3 reads TGTGCCAGCTCACCTGGGACAGGTGGGGCAGATACGCAGTATTTT. The entire variable domain, with the rest obtained from reference TRBV18 and TRBJ2-3, is as follows: NAGVMQNPRHLVRRRGQEARLRCSPMKGHSHVYWYRQLPEEGLKFMVYLQKENIIDESGMPKERFSAEFPKEGPSILRIQQVVRGDSAAYFCASSPGTGGADTQYFGPGTRLTVL.

V usage is TRBV7-2 and J usage is TRBJ2-7; 7 nucleotides match TRBD2. The CDR3 is 16 residues long. CDR1 is SGHTA and CDR2 is FQGNSA in the germline V gene. V was clipped by 1 base and J by 4 bases; unmatched bases: 10. Written as DNA, the CDR3 is TGTGCCAGCAGCTTAGGATCGGTGCGGGAGTTATACGAGCAGTACTTC. Translated: CASSLGSVRELYEQYF.

A word on this clone: At one end, the junction sequence differs from germline, possibly due to a read error. The rearrangement joins TRBV6-5 to TRBJ2-7; TRBD1 matches 7 bases. Germline V gives CDR1 MNHEY, CDR2 SVGAGI. This CDR3 has 16 residues. The CDR3 DNA sequence: TGTGCCAGCACTTACCTCCCCGGGACAGCGACCTACGAGCAGTACTTC. Translation gives CASTYLPGTATYEQYF.

V usage is TRBV7-3 and J usage is TRBJ2-5; D perhaps matches TRBD1 (5 bases). Germline assignment: CDR1 SGHTA and CDR2 FQGTGA. The CDR3 is 14 residues long. V lost 0 bases, J lost 5 bases, and 10 bases lay in between. As DNA, the CDR3 is TGTGCCAGCAGCTTAACCCCAGGGTCTGAGACCCAGTACTTC. Its translation is CASSLTPGSETQYF.

The genes are TRBV7-9 and TRBJ2-1; perhaps TRBD2 as D (6 bases). Germline V gives CDR1 SEHNR, CDR2 FQNEAQ (reference sequence). This CDR3 is built from 15 residues. Trimming took off 5 bases at V and 12 bases at J, with 23 bases between the two ends. CDR3 DNA: TGTGCCAGCAGCACCGCCGGGACTTCCTTAAACCGGCAGTTCTTC. It translates to CASSTAGTSLNRQFF.

CDR3 in DNA: TGTGCCAGCAGCTACACCTGGACAGGGATAGATACGCAGTATTTT. Translated: CASSYTWTGIDTQYF. The chain employs TRBV7-6 and TRBJ2-3, with TRBD1 identical over 8 bases. CDR3 length equals 15 residues. Germline trimming cut 4 bases from V and 5 bases from J; bases unmatched to any gene: 8. Germline V gene data show CDR1 as SGHVS and CDR2 as FNYEAQ.

This sequence joins TRBV28 and TRBJ1-5, with D maybe TRBD1 (5 bases). Germline V gene sequence: CDR1 MDHEN, CDR2 SYDVKM. The CDR3 totals 14 residues. The ends were cut back, 2 bases at V and 5 bases at J, with 10 bases in the middle. The CDR3 DNA follows: TGTGCCAGCAGTTTAGTCCAGGGTTATCAGCCCCAGCATTTT. Amino acids: CASSLVQGYQPQHF.

The CDR3 sequence: CASSEHLYSGRTDTQYF. Here the CDR3 DNA reads TGCGCCAGCAGTGAGCACCTCTACAGTGGTAGGACAGATACGCAGTATTTT. The chain uses TRBV10-1 and TRBJ2-3; D gene uncertain. Germline V gene lookup returns CDR1 WNHNN and CDR2 SYGVQD (reference sequence). The CDR3 runs to 17 residues. The germline V and J ends were trimmed by 2 bases and 3 bases, with 18 bases remaining between them.

As to this clone: This sample also contains other DNA sequences that code for the same CDR3. This sequence joins TRBV9 and TRBJ2-3, with 8 positions matching TRBD2. V dropped 0 bases and J dropped 3; count of bases not matched to a gene: 6. This CDR3 is built from 16 residues. Germline CDR1 and CDR2: SGDLS and YYNGEE. In DNA, the CDR3 is TGTGCCAGCAGCGTAGCGGCGGGGGGAAGTACAGATACGCAGTATTTT. It is translated as CASSVAAGGSTDTQYF.

This clone was observed a handful of times. The chain couples TRBV5-1 to TRBJ1-2; D is perhaps TRBD1 (6 bases). The V gene lost 5 bases and the J gene lost 6 bases, with 11 bases spanning the gap. The germline V gene encodes CDR1 SGHRS and CDR2 YFSETQ. The CDR3 length is 12 residues. The CDR3, as DNA: TGCGCCAGCAGGTTGTCAGGGGATGGCTACACCTTC. Its protein product is CASRLSGDGYTF. The full variable domain, rest sourced from reference TRBV5-1 and TRBJ1-2, is KAGVTQTPRYLIKTRGQQVTLSCSPISGHRSVSWYQQTPGQGLQFLFEYFSETQRNKGNFPGRFSGRQFSNSRSEMNVSTLELGDSALYLCASRLSGDGYTFGSGTRLTVV.

The genes are TRBV28 and TRBJ2-7; no clear D gene. The V gene lost 4 bases and the J gene lost 2 bases, with 12 bases spanning the gap. The germline V gene encodes CDR1 MDHEN and CDR2 SYDVKM. The CDR3 is made up of 14 amino acids. As DNA, the CDR3 is TGTGCCAGCAGTTCTATGGGTCTTCCCTACGAGCAGTACTTC. Translated, it gives CASSSMGLPYEQYF.

This rearrangement joins TRBV7-9 to TRBJ2-5; 7 bases fit TRBD1. The CDR3 has 15 amino acids. V was pared by 4 bases and J by 1 base, with 6 bases of the junction left unmatched. Germline values: CDR1 SEHNR, CDR2 FQNEAQ (reference sequence). DNA of the CDR3: TGTGCCAGCAGCTCCGGACAGGCCATCCAAGAGACCCAGTACTTC. Protein: CASSSGQAIQETQYF. Combining the CDR3 with reference TRBV7-9 and TRBJ2-5 gives the whole variable domain DTGVSQNPRHKITKRGQNVTFRCDPISEHNRLYWYRQTLGQGPEFLTYFQNEAQLEKSRLLSDRFSAERPKGSFSTLEIQRTEQGDSAMYLCASSSGQAIQETQYFGPGTRLLVL.

This chain uses TRBV7-2 with TRBJ1-6; no clear D. The CDR3 has 14 amino acids. Between the trimmed V and J ends, which lost 2 bases and 4 bases, there was a span of 6 bases. The germline V gene encodes CDR1 SGHTA and CDR2 FQGNSA. Here the CDR3 DNA reads TGTGCCAGCAGCTTAATGGGTTATAATTCACCCCTCCACTTT. Encoded protein: CASSLMGYNSPLHF.

The J gene is TRBJ2-1, the V gene TRBV2; the D is unclear. The germline V gene has CDR1 SNHLY and CDR2 FYNNEI. Deletions cut 1 base from V and 9 bases from J, with 19 bases between. CDR3 length: 16 amino acids. CDR3 in DNA: TGTGCCAGCAGTGAAGTGATATTAGTCCCCTTGGGTGAGCAGTTCTTC. It is translated as CASSEVILVPLGEQFF.

This clone was found once. The CDR3: CAWGRGDYGYTF. As DNA, the CDR3 is TGTGCCTGGGGACGGGGAGACTATGGCTACACCTTC. The chain recombines TRBV30 with TRBJ1-2; D gene unclear. This CDR3 has 12 amino acids. Germline loops: CDR1 GTSNPN, CDR2 SVGIG (reference sequence). The V end lost 5 bases, the J end lost 3 bases, and 10 bases lay between the germline ends.

The gene calls are TRBV10-3 and TRBJ1-2; TRBD1 might be the D (5 bases). The CDR3 covers 16 residues. The V end lost 6 bases, the J end lost 0 bases, and 17 bases lay between the germline ends. CDR1 is ENHRY, CDR2 SYGVKD, per germline. The DNA for the CDR3 is TGTGCCATCAGGAGGGACGACGGGAGAGCTAACTATGGCTACACCTTC. Its translation is CAIRRDDGRANYGYTF.

This chain uses TRBV6-1 with TRBJ1-6, with a possible D match to TRBD1 (5 bases). This CDR3 is built from 15 residues. Germline CDR1 MNHNS, CDR2 SASEGT. V was pared by 3 bases and J by 7 bases, with 13 bases between. As DNA, the CDR3 is TGTGCCAGCAGTGAGGGGACCGGATCAAATTCACCCCTCCACTTT. Translated: CASSEGTGSNSPLHF.

This chain links TRBV11-1 with TRBJ2-2, with 10 bases identical to TRBD1. Germline lookup yields CDR1 SGHAT and CDR2 FQDESV (reference sequence). CDR3 length equals 15 residues. Unmatched junction bases numbered 7, after V lost 5 bases and J lost 7 bases. CDR3 sequence reads: CASSPGQGGSGELFF. CDR3 DNA sequence: TGTGCCAGCAGCCCCGGACAGGGGGGCAGCGGGGAGCTGTTTTTT.

In regard to this clone: The sample holds other DNA sequences that translate to the same CDR3. The chain carries TRBV5-1 and TRBJ1-4; a possible D gene is TRBD1 (6 bases). The CDR3 loop spans 15 amino acids. Trimming cost V 1 base and J 3 bases, with 10 bases left between them. Germline V gene lookup returns CDR1 SGHRS and CDR2 YFSETQ. The CDR3 reads CASSLSGGPNEKLFF. CDR3 bases: TGCGCCAGCAGCTTGTCGGGGGGCCCTAATGAAAAACTGTTTTTT.

The chain has TRBV2 and TRBJ2-3, with TRBD2 matching over 7 bases. In germline, CDR1 is SNHLY, CDR2 FYNNEI. The J segment lost 4 bases and the V segment lost 4 bases, leaving 11 bases of the junction unmatched. The CDR3 length is 16 residues. CDR3 nucleotides: TGTGCCAGCAGTGTTCACCAGCGGGGAGGGTCAGATACGCAGTATTTT. This encodes CASSVHQRGGSDTQYF.

The V gene is TRBV10-3, the J gene TRBJ2-7, with 9 bases that match TRBD2. This CDR3 has 15 residues. V was pared by 11 bases and J by 2 bases, with 13 bases of the junction left unmatched. CDR1 is ENHRY, CDR2 SYGVKD, per germline. Written as DNA, the CDR3 is TGTGCCTCACGACGCGAGACTAGCGGTGCCTACGAGCAGTACTTC. Amino acids: CASRRETSGAYEQYF.

This sequence joins TRBV6-5 and TRBJ2-7; a possible D gene is TRBD2 (6 bases). This CDR3 has 13 residues. Germline V gene data show CDR1 as MNHEY and CDR2 as SVGAGI. V was clipped by 7 bases and J by 3 bases, with 13 bases between them. The CDR3, as DNA: TGTGCCAGCACTCCCCCGGGGGACTACGAGCAGTACTTC. Residues: CASTPPGDYEQYF.

The chain carries TRBV29-1 and TRBJ1-1; no clear D gene. Germline V CDR1 and CDR2: SQVTM, ANQGSEA. This CDR3 is built from 13 residues. Between the trimmed V and J ends, which lost 1 base and 7 bases, there was a span of 13 bases. The CDR3 DNA reads TGCAGCGTTGAAGGGCTAGGGCGGGGTGAAGCTTTCTTT. Translation gives CSVEGLGRGEAFF. Drawing the rest from reference TRBV29-1 and TRBJ1-1, the complete variable domain is SAVISQKPSRDICQRGTSLTIQCQVDSQVTMMFWYRQQPGQSLTLIATANQGSEATYESGFVIDKFPISRPNLTFSTLTVSNMSPEDSSIYLCSVEGLGRGEAFFGQGTRLTVV.

J is TRBJ1-2 and V is TRBV9; 8 bases are shared with TRBD1. The CDR3 is made up of 15 amino acids. Germline V gene lookup returns CDR1 SGDLS and CDR2 YYNGEE. J gave up 8 bases and V 3 bases, and 12 bases lay outside the gene matches. The CDR3 sequence: CASSGQGQALVGYTF. The DNA of the CDR3 is TGTGCCAGCAGCGGCCAGGGACAGGCTTTAGTCGGCTACACCTTC. The full variable domain, its missing parts supplied by reference TRBV9 and TRBJ1-2, is DSGVTQTPKHLITATGQRVTLRCSPRSGDLSVYWYQQSLDQGLQFLIQYYNGEERAKGNILERFSAQQFPDLHSELNLSSLELGDSALYFCASSGQGQALVGYTFGSGTRLTVV.

The chain has TRBV13 and TRBJ1-1; 12 positions match TRBD1. The CDR3 runs to 21 residues. The V gene end was trimmed by 5 bases and the J gene end by 0 bases; junction bases not matched to a gene: 19. Germline lookup yields CDR1 PRHDT and CDR2 FYEKMQ (reference sequence). This CDR3 is CASSASGTGGLGIGVNTEAFF. CDR3 nucleotide sequence: TGTGCCAGCAGCGCGTCCGGGACAGGGGGCCTTGGGATAGGGGTGAACACTGAAGCTTTCTTT.

J is TRBJ2-5 and V is TRBV29-1; TRBD1 aligns across 9 bases. Losses at the gene ends were 3 bases for V and 4 bases for J; bases not matched to a gene: 6. CDR3 length: 14 amino acids. Germline CDR1 SQVTM, CDR2 ANQGSEA. CDR3 in DNA: TGCAGCGTTGAGAATACAGGGGGCGCAGAGACCCAGTACTTC. Translated: CSVENTGGAETQYF.

The gene calls are TRBV4-3 and TRBJ2-7, with D uncertain. CDR1 LGHNA and CDR2 YSLEER come from the germline V gene. V lost 4 bases, J lost 7 bases, and 23 bases lay in between. The CDR3 is 16 residues long. The CDR3 sequence is CASSRELNALSGEQYF. The CDR3 coding sequence is TGCGCCAGCAGCCGAGAATTAAATGCTCTATCTGGAGAGCAGTACTTC.